The present T cell receptor (beta chain) was sequenced within a study of blood T cells in healthy people across ages. Using a J-beta primer mix together with a sample-barcoded 5' primer, a second PCR was run for about 6 to 11 cycles. TCRdb re-called the 5' RACE reads through MiXCR, storing one row per CDR3 protein. There are roughly 700,000 distinct CDR3 sequences in the sample; roughly 50% occur only once, and around a third lies in the top ten. The CDR3 is made up of 15 amino acids. V gave up 4 bases and J gave up 5 bases; unmatched junction bases: 9. This receptor was taken from a woman in her sixties in good health. The sequenced material came from blood. V usage is TRBV12-3 or TRBV12-4 and J usage is TRBJ2-3; 7 nucleotides match TRBD2. DNA for the CDR3: TGTGCCAGCAGTTCTAGCGGAAATCCCCGAGATACGCAGTATTTT. This translates into CASSSSGNPRDTQYF.